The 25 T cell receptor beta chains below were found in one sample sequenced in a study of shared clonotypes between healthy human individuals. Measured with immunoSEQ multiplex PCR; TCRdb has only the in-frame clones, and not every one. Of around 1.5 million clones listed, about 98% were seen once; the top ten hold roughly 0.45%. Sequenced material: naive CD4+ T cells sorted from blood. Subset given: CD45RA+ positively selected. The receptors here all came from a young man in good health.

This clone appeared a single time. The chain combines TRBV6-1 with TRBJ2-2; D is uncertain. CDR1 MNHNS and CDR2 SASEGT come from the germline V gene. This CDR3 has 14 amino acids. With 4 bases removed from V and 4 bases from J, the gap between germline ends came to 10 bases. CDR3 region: CASSGLLRTGELFF. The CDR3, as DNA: TGTGCCAGCAGTGGATTATTGCGCACCGGGGAGCTGTTTTTT.

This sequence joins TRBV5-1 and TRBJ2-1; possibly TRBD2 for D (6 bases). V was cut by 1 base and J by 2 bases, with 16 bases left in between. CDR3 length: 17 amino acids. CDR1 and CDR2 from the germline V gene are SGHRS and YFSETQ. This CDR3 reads CASSLLQLSGAYNEQFF. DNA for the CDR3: TGCGCCAGCAGCTTGCTTCAACTTAGCGGAGCCTACAATGAGCAGTTCTTC.

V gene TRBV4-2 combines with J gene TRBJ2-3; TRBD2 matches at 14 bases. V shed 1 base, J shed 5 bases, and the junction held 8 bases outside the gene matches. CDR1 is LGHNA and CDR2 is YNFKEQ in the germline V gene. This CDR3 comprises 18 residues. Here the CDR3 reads CASSQAMGLAGEKDTQYF. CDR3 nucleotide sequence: TGTGCCAGCAGCCAAGCGATGGGACTAGCGGGAGAAAAAGATACGCAGTATTTT.

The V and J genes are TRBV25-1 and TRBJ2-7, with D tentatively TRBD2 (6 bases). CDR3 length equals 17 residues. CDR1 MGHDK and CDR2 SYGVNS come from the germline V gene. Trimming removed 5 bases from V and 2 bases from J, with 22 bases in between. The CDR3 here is CASSLEGFRGRAYEQYF. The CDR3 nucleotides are TGTGCCAGCAGTCTGGAGGGGTTTCGGGGACGGGCCTACGAGCAGTACTTC.

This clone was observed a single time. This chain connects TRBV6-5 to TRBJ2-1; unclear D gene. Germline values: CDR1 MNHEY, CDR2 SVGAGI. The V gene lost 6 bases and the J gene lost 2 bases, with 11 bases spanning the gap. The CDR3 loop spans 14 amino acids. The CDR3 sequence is CASRPRVTYNEQFF. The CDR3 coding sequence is TGTGCCAGCAGGCCGAGAGTAACCTACAATGAGCAGTTCTTC.

The CDR3 nucleotides read TGCGCCAGCAGCCAAGACGGACAGGGGGTCTCCTACGAGCAGTACTTC. Protein: CASSQDGQGVSYEQYF. J is TRBJ2-7 and V is TRBV4-3; 10 nucleotides line up with TRBD1. After removal of 0 bases from V and 0 bases from J, the junction contained 2 bases not matched to a gene. The CDR3 extends over 16 amino acids. Germline CDR1 and CDR2: LGHNA and YSLEER.

CDR3 residues: CASSIGELFF. CDR3 DNA sequence: TGTGCCAGCTCAATCGGGGAGCTGTTTTTT. J is TRBJ2-2 and V is TRBV18; the D is unclear. Germline V gives CDR1 KGHSH, CDR2 LQKENI. The CDR3 totals 10 residues. Trimming cost V 5 bases and J 7 bases, with 2 bases left between them.

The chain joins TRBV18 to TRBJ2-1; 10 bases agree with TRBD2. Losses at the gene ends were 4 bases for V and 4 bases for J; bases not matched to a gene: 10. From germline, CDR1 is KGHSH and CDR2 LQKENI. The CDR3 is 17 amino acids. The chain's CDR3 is CASSLMGAGGLYNEQFF. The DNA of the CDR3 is TGTGCCAGCTCACTCATGGGAGCGGGAGGGCTATACAATGAGCAGTTCTTC.

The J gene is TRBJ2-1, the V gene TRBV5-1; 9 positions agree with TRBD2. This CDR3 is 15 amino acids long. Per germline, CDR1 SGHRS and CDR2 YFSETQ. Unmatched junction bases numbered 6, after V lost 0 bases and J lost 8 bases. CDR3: CASSLVGSGSDEQFF. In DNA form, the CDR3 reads TGCGCCAGCAGCTTGGTCGGTAGCGGGAGCGATGAGCAGTTCTTC.

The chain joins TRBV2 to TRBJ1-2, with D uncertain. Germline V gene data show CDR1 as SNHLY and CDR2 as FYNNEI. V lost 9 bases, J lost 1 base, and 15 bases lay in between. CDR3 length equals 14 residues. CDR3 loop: CARNNGEFNYGYTF. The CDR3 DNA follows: TGTGCCAGAAATAACGGGGAGTTTAACTATGGCTACACCTTC.

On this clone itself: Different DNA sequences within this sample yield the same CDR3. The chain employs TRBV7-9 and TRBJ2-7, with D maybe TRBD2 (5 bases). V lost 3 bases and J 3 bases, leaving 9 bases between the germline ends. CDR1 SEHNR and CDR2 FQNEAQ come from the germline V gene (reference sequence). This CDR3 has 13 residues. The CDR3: CASSFSGSYEQYF. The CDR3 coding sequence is TGTGCCAGCAGCTTCAGCGGAAGCTACGAGCAGTACTTC.

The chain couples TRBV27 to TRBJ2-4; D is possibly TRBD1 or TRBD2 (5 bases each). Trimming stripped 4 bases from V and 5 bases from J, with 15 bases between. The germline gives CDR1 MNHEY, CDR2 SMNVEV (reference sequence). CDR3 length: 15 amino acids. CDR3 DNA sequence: TGTGCCAGCAGTTCGAATCGGGACCGTGAAAACATTCAGTACTTC. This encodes CASSSNRDRENIQYF.

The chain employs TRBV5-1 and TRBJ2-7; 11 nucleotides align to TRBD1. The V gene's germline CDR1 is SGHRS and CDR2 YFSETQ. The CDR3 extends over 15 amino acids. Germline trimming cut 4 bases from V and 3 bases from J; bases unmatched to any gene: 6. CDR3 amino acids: CASSTTGTGGYEQYF. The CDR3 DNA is TGCGCCAGCAGCACAACCGGGACAGGGGGCTACGAGCAGTACTTC.

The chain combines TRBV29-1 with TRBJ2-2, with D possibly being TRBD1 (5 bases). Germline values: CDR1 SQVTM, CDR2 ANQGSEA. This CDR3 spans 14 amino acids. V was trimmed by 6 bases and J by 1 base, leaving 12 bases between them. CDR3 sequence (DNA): TGCAGCGTGGGATTCGGACAGAACACCGGGGAGCTGTTTTTT. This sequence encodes CSVGFGQNTGELFF.

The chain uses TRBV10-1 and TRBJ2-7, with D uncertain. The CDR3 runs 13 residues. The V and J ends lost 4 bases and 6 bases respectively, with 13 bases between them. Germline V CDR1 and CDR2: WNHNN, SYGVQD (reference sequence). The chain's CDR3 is CASSGSATTEQYF. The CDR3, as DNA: TGCGCCAGCAGTGGGAGCGCCACTACCGAGCAGTACTTC.

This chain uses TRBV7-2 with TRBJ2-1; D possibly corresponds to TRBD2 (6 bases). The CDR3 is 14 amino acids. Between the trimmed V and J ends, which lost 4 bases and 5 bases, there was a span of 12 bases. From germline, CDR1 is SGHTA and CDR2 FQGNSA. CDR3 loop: CASSSEGGDNEQFF. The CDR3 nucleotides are TGTGCCAGCAGCTCCGAGGGCGGGGACAATGAGCAGTTCTTC.

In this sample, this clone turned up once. In DNA form, the CDR3 reads TGTGCCTGGAGGGTCCGGGACAGAAATGCTGCGTTCTTC. Translation: CAWRVRDRNAAFF. This sequence joins TRBV30 and TRBJ2-1; 7 bases are shared with TRBD1. V gave up 3 bases and J gave up 15 bases; unmatched junction bases: 14. Germline V gene lookup returns CDR1 GTSNPN and CDR2 SVGIG (reference sequence). The CDR3 has 13 residues.

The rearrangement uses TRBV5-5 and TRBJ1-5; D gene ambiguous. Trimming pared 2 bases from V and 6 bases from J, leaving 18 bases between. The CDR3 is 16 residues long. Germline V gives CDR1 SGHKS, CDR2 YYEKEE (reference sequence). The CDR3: CASSFRSLGYVQPQHF. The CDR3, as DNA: TGTGCCAGCAGCTTCCGAAGTCTAGGGTATGTTCAGCCCCAGCATTTT.

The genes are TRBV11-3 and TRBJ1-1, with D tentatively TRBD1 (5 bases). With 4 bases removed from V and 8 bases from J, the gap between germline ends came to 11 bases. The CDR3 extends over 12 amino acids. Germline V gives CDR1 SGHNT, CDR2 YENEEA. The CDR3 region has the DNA TGTGCCAGCAGCTCCGGGACTACCGAAGCTTTCTTT. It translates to CASSSGTTEAFF.

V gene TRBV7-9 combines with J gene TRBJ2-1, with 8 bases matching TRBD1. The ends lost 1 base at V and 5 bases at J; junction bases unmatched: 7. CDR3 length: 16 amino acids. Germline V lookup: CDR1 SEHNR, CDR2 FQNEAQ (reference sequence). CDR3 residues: CASSLVGTGDNNEQFF. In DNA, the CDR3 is TGTGCCAGCAGCTTAGTAGGGACAGGAGATAACAATGAGCAGTTCTTC.

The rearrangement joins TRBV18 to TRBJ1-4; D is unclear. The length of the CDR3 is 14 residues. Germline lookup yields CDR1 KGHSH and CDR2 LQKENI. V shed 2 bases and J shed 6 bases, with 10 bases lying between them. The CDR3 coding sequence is TGTGCCAGCTCACCAGACCCCCGGCATGAAAAACTGTTTTTT. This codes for CASSPDPRHEKLFF.

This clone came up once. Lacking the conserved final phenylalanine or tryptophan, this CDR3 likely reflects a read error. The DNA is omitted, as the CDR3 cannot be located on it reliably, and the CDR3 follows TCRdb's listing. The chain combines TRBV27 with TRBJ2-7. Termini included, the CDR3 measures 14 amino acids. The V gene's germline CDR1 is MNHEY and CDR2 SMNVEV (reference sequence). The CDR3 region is CASSRLLGSVLFCL.

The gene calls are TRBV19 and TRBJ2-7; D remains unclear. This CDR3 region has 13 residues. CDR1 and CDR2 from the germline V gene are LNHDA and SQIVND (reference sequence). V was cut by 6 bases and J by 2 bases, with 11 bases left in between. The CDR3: CASSPTSTYEQYF. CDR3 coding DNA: TGTGCCAGTAGCCCCACCTCCACCTACGAGCAGTACTTC.

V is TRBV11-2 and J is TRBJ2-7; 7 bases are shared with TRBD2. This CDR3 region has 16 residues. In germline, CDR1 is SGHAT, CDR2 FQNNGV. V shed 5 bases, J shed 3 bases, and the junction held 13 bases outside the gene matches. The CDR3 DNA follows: TGTGCCAGCAGCCACCAGACTAGCTTAATACTCTACGAGCAGTACTTC. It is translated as CASSHQTSLILYEQYF.

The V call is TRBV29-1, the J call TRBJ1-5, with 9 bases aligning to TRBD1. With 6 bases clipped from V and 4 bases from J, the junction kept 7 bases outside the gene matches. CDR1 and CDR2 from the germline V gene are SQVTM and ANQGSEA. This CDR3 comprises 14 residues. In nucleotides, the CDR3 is TGCAGCGTCCGGGACAGGGACGGGAATCAGCCCCAGCATTTT. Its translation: CSVRDRDGNQPQHF.